This entry features one T cell receptor (beta chain) sequence. Its antigen is unidentified. The germline gives CDR1 LGHNT, CDR2 FRNRAP. V lost 10 bases, J lost 5 bases, and 17 bases lay in between. The CDR3 has 13 residues. These data come from a study of T cell responses to AZD1222 COVID-19 vaccine. The study, taken as a whole, reports: Mostly white British, mostly female donors; authors suggested clonal diversity may be underestimated.

Sequencing used immunoSEQ multiplex PCR; TCRdb keeps in-frame clones, though not all of them. Here the sample table reports about 140,000 clones. This clonotype was sampled from an adult in good health. The sample comprised peripheral blood. The gene calls are TRBV12-5 and TRBJ1-1, with a possible D match to TRBD1 (5 bases). CDR3 loop: CATGWDPGTEAFF. CDR3 nucleotides: TGTGCTACGGGATGGGACCCGGGGACTGAAGCTTTCTTT.